This passage covers 25 T cell receptor beta chains from one sample sequenced in a study of response to subunit inactivated influenza vaccine. From the RT-PCR reads, TCRdb called clonotypes with MiXCR, one entry per CDR3 protein. The sample holds roughly 500,000 distinct CDR3 sequences, approximately 17% seen once. The specimen was CD4+ T cells sorted from PBMCs, collected less than 25 months after vaccination. These receptor sequences come from a man between 50 and 69 years old who received an inactivated influenza vaccine.

The genes are TRBV20-1 and TRBJ2-4; D may be TRBD1 or TRBD2 (5 bases each). V was pared by 6 bases and J by 1 base, with 13 bases between. Per the germline V gene, CDR1 is DFQATT and CDR2 is SNEGSKA (reference sequence). The CDR3 totals 14 residues. CDR3 residues: CSAPTGRAKNIQYF. DNA for the CDR3: TGCAGTGCCCCAACGGGGCGGGCCAAAAACATTCAGTACTTC.

The rearrangement uses TRBV6-5 and TRBJ2-7, with TRBD2 matching over 13 bases. The CDR3 length is 14 residues. V shed 4 bases, J shed 6 bases, and the junction held 3 bases outside the gene matches. The germline V gene encodes CDR1 MNHEY and CDR2 SVGAGI. Here the CDR3 DNA reads TGTGCCAGCAGTTCAGGGACTAGCGGGGCCGAGCAGTACTTC. Translation gives CASSSGTSGAEQYF.

Only a few counts were recorded for this clonotype. The chain is built from TRBV20-1 and TRBJ1-1; the match to TRBD1 covers 7 bases. With 6 bases clipped from V and 1 base from J, the junction kept 8 bases outside the gene matches. The CDR3 totals 14 residues. Germline V gene lookup returns CDR1 DFQATT and CDR2 SNEGSKA (reference sequence). The CDR3 sequence is CSAGAGQTNTEAFF. The DNA for the CDR3 is TGCAGTGCGGGAGCGGGACAGACGAACACTGAAGCTTTCTTT.

The rearrangement joins TRBV4-3 to TRBJ2-5, with D perhaps TRBD1 (5 bases). The CDR3 is 14 residues long. Trimming removed 2 bases at V and 3 bases at J, with 10 bases between. Germline V gene sequence: CDR1 LGHNA, CDR2 YSLEER. CDR3 residues: CASSQSPGKETQYF. The DNA of the CDR3 is TGCGCCAGCAGCCAATCACCAGGGAAAGAGACCCAGTACTTC.

This chain connects TRBV3-1 to TRBJ2-5; D may match TRBD1 or TRBD2 (5 bases each). The germline CDR1 and CDR2 sequences are LGHDT and YNNKEL (reference sequence). The CDR3 extends over 15 amino acids. Trimming took 4 bases from V and 3 from J, leaving 15 bases between them. CDR3 sequence (DNA): TGTGCCAGCAGCCCCCCGGGACGGGAAAAAGAGACCCAGTACTTC. Its translation: CASSPPGREKETQYF.

This clonotype was observed a few times. The rearrangement links TRBV5-1 to TRBJ2-2; TRBD1 aligns across 11 bases. After removal of 3 bases from V and 6 bases from J, the junction contained 4 bases not matched to a gene. The CDR3 is 15 residues long. Germline assignment: CDR1 SGHRS and CDR2 YFSETQ. The CDR3 DNA reads TGCGCCAGCAGCTCGGACAGGGGGCGCGCCGGGGAGCTGTTTTTT. Translation: CASSSDRGRAGELFF.

This clonotype was counted at least ten times. This chain connects TRBV5-1 to TRBJ2-1; the D gene is possibly TRBD2 (6 bases). Germline-derived CDR1 and CDR2 are SGHRS and YFSETQ. The CDR3 consists of 16 residues. Deletions cut 5 bases from V and 6 bases from J, with 21 bases between. The CDR3 here is CASRGGRGRITNEQFF. The CDR3 nucleotides are TGCGCCAGCAGGGGAGGTCGTGGGAGGATCACCAATGAGCAGTTCTTC.

This chain connects TRBV20-1 to TRBJ2-2; 8 bases match TRBD1. CDR1 DFQATT and CDR2 SNEGSKA come from the germline V gene (reference sequence). V shed 2 bases, J shed 2 bases, and the junction held 7 bases outside the gene matches. The CDR3 extends over 16 amino acids. The CDR3 loop is CSARSLDRANTGELFF. The CDR3 nucleotides read TGCAGTGCTAGATCTCTGGACAGGGCTAACACCGGGGAGCTGTTTTTT.

In this sample, this clonotype turned up a few times. This chain uses TRBV28 with TRBJ2-3; D might be TRBD1 or TRBD2, each matching 5 bases. The CDR3 is 12 amino acids. Germline values: CDR1 MDHEN, CDR2 SYDVKM. Trimming pared 10 bases from V and 2 bases from J, leaving 10 bases between. This CDR3 reads CATGDLTDTQYF. Written as DNA, the CDR3 is TGTGCCACCGGGGACCTCACAGATACGCAGTATTTT.

The V gene is TRBV5-1, the J gene TRBJ1-1; no clear D. The germline V gene has CDR1 SGHRS and CDR2 YFSETQ. With 2 bases removed from V and 4 bases from J, the gap between germline ends came to 9 bases. The CDR3 has 13 amino acids. The chain's CDR3 is CASSLQLGTEAFF. The CDR3 nucleotides are TGCGCCAGCAGCTTACAGTTGGGCACTGAAGCTTTCTTT.

This clonotype came up many times. The rearrangement links TRBV7-9 to TRBJ2-7; 8 bases are shared with TRBD1. The length of the CDR3 is 13 residues. Per the germline V gene, CDR1 is SEHNR and CDR2 is FQNEAQ (reference sequence). Trimming removed 5 bases from V and 3 bases from J; junction bases left unmatched: 3. The CDR3 DNA reads TGTGCCAGCAGCATCGGACAGGGCTACGAGCAGTACTTC. It codes for CASSIGQGYEQYF. The full variable domain, with the rest looked up from reference TRBV7-9 and TRBJ2-7, is DTGVSQNPRHKITKRGQNVTFRCDPISEHNRLYWYRQTLGQGPEFLTYFQNEAQLEKSRLLSDRFSAERPKGSFSTLEIQRTEQGDSAMYLCASSIGQGYEQYFGPGTRLTVT.

The chain employs TRBV20-1 and TRBJ2-7, with D tentatively TRBD1 or TRBD2 (6 bases each). V was pared by 3 bases and J by 0 bases, with 12 bases between. Germline V CDR1 and CDR2: DFQATT, SNEGSKA (reference sequence). The CDR3 totals 14 residues. The CDR3 region has the DNA TGCAGTGCTAGTTGGGGGGCCACCTCCTACGAGCAGTACTTC. Amino acid sequence: CSASWGATSYEQYF.

This chain links TRBV6-2 or TRBV6-3 with TRBJ2-3, with D hard to call. CDR1 MNHEY and CDR2 SVGEGT come from the germline V gene. CDR3 size: 15 residues. With 4 bases removed from V and 3 bases from J, the gap between germline ends came to 14 bases. The CDR3 nucleotides are TGTGCCAGCAGTTCCCTCCGCGTTCCTACAGATACGCAGTATTTT. This encodes CASSSLRVPTDTQYF.

This clonotype turned up a few times. The CDR3, as DNA: TGTGCCAGCAGCCAAGTCACAGGGGAAGGCTACACCTTC. Its translation: CASSQVTGEGYTF. The V call is TRBV4-2, the J call TRBJ1-2, with 7 bases that match TRBD1. The germline V gene has CDR1 LGHNA and CDR2 YNFKEQ. The trim removed 1 base at V and 8 bases at J, leaving 4 bases unmatched. The length of the CDR3 is 13 residues.

This chain links TRBV7-2 with TRBJ2-5; 11 positions agree with TRBD1. Germline CDR1 is SGHTA and CDR2 is FQGNSA. V shed 3 bases and J 7 bases; nucleotides not matched to a gene: 7. The CDR3 is 15 residues long. CDR3 sequence reads: CASSFRTGGSGTQYF. In nucleotides, the CDR3 is TGTGCCAGCAGCTTCCGGACAGGGGGCAGTGGGACCCAGTACTTC.

This clonotype was counted only a few times. This sequence joins TRBV6-5 and TRBJ2-1; D unclear. This CDR3 is built from 14 residues. V lost 4 bases and J 3 bases, leaving 10 bases between the germline ends. Germline values: CDR1 MNHEY, CDR2 SVGAGI. The CDR3 coding sequence is TGTGCCAGCAGTTCAAGGGTTCTCTACAATGAGCAGTTCTTC. It yields the protein CASSSRVLYNEQFF.

This clonotype was counted between two and nine times. The V call is TRBV4-1, the J call TRBJ1-5; 7 bases match TRBD1. V lost 4 bases to trimming and J lost 2 bases; unmatched junction nucleotides: 8. Looked up from germline, CDR1 is MGHRA and CDR2 is YSYEKL. The CDR3 length is 16 residues. CDR3 sequence (DNA): TGCGCCAGCAGCCCTGGACAGGCCCGGGGCAATCAGCCCCAGCATTTT. The encoded protein is CASSPGQARGNQPQHF.

The chain couples TRBV6-1 to TRBJ2-1; 13 bases line up with TRBD2. The CDR3 has 16 residues. With 6 bases clipped from V and 6 bases from J, the junction kept 8 bases outside the gene matches. The germline V gene has CDR1 MNHNS and CDR2 SASEGT. The CDR3 protein is CASSETSGRASNEQFF. DNA of the CDR3: TGTGCCAGCAGCGAAACTAGCGGGAGGGCTTCCAATGAGCAGTTCTTC.

This clonotype was counted between two and nine times. V is TRBV7-2 and J is TRBJ2-3; D is unresolved. The CDR3 consists of 15 residues. V gave up 6 bases and J gave up 0 bases, with 13 bases separating them. Germline-derived CDR1 and CDR2 are SGHTA and FQGNSA. The CDR3 here is CASSTVGLSTDTQYF. The CDR3 DNA reads as TGTGCCAGCAGTACTGTGGGTTTGAGCACAGATACGCAGTATTTT.

The J gene is TRBJ1-1, the V gene TRBV11-2; D ambiguous. Trimming cost V 5 bases and J 1 base, with 11 bases left between them. Germline assignment: CDR1 SGHAT and CDR2 FQNNGV. The CDR3 consists of 14 residues. CDR3 amino acids: CASSTLLQNTEAFF. CDR3 sequence (DNA): TGTGCCAGCAGCACACTGCTCCAGAACACTGAAGCTTTCTTT.

The V and J genes are TRBV20-1 and TRBJ2-5; 7 bases agree with TRBD1. The germline V gene encodes CDR1 DFQATT and CDR2 SNEGSKA (reference sequence). This CDR3 is built from 15 residues. V was pared by 3 bases and J by 5 bases, with 12 bases of the junction left unmatched. The CDR3 sequence is CSASHRDRAGETQYF. As DNA, the CDR3 is TGCAGTGCTAGTCATAGAGACAGGGCCGGGGAGACCCAGTACTTC.

This clonotype occurred a few times. V gene TRBV9 combines with J gene TRBJ2-5; 14 nucleotides match TRBD2. V was clipped by 4 bases and J by 5 bases; unmatched bases: 7. Germline V gene data show CDR1 as SGDLS and CDR2 as YYNGEE. This CDR3 has 16 amino acids. CDR3 sequence: CASSMAGLAGAETQYF. Here the CDR3 DNA reads TGTGCCAGCAGCATGGCGGGACTAGCGGGAGCCGAGACCCAGTACTTC.

This rearrangement joins TRBV20-1 to TRBJ2-3, with D unclear. Trimming removed 3 bases from V and 1 base from J, with 11 bases in between. The CDR3 totals 14 residues. Germline V CDR1 and CDR2: DFQATT, SNEGSKA (reference sequence). CDR3 loop: CSASVVEGTDTQYF. The CDR3 coding sequence is TGCAGTGCTAGCGTCGTGGAAGGCACAGATACGCAGTATTTT.

This clonotype showed up just a few times. The chain couples TRBV29-1 to TRBJ2-3; D call uncertain. Germline V CDR1 and CDR2: SQVTM, ANQGSEA. The ends were cut back, 1 base at V and 2 bases at J, with 4 bases in the middle. The CDR3 length is 12 residues. CDR3 region: CSVEASTDTQYF. CDR3 bases: TGCAGCGTTGAAGCTTCCACAGATACGCAGTATTTT.

V gene TRBV5-4 combines with J gene TRBJ2-3; no clear D gene. Trimming pared 4 bases from V and 5 bases from J, leaving 8 bases between. This CDR3 has 12 residues. The germline V gene encodes CDR1 SGHNT and CDR2 YYREEE (reference sequence). This CDR3 is CASSKTLDTQYF. As DNA, the CDR3 is TGTGCCAGCAGCAAGACCTTAGATACGCAGTATTTT. Full variable domain (remainder filled in from reference TRBV5-4 and TRBJ2-3): ETGVTQSPTHLIKTRGQQVTLRCSSQSGHNTVSWYQQALGQGPQFIFQYYREEENGRGNFPPRFSGLQFPNYSSELNVNALELDDSALYLCASSKTLDTQYFGPGTRLTVL.